This note documents a single T cell receptor beta chain sequence. Germline CDR1 reads SGDLS; CDR2 reads YYNGEE. V lost 4 bases and J 0 bases, leaving 14 bases between the germline ends. CDR3 length: 16 amino acids. This sample is drawn from a study of blood T cell repertoires in COVID-19. Whole-study context: Sites in the United States, Italy and Spain provided acute and convalescent COVID-19 samples.

For recovered donors of Cohort 3, there were two negative PCRs, clearance, or symptom resolution. Sequenced by immunoSEQ multiplex PCR; TCRdb stores in-frame clones only, minus some. In the table there are 290,000 or so clones, 80% to 95% of which are singletons. The chain links TRBV9 to TRBJ1-3; D is unresolved. The specimen was PBMCs or T cells enriched from blood (not recorded which). The TCR sequence derives from a woman aged 25 to 45 who had recovered from COVID-19. The CDR3 is CASSPPPVSSGNTIYF. CDR3 nucleotide sequence: TGTGCCAGCAGCCCCCCCCCTGTTAGCTCTGGAAACACCATATATTTT.